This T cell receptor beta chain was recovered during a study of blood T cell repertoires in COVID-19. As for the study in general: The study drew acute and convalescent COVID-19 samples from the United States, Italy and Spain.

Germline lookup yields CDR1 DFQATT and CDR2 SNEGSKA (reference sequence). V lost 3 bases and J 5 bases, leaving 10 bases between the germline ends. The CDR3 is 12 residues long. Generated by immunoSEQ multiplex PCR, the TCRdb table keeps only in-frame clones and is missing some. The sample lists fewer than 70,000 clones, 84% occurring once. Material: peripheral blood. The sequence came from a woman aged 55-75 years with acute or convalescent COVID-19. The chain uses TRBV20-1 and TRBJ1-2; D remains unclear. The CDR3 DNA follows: TGCAGTGCTAGTAAGTCCAGTTATGGCTACACCTTC. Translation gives CSASKSSYGYTF.